Each of the 16 T cell receptor beta chains below was sequenced from the same sample in a study of cytomegalovirus exposure and HLA in healthy donors. PCR used 60 Vbeta primers and 13 Jbeta primers. The repertoire was sequenced with immunoSEQ multiplex PCR; TCRdb's copy has only in-frame clones and lacks some. The table shows around 150,000 clones, with roughly 80% occurring only once. Sequencing used PBMCs. The origin of the receptors is a male donor in good health and CMV-seropositive.

For the CDR3, the DNA is TGTGCCAGCAGCTGGGGAGGGCCTAATGAAAAACTGTTTTTT. Translation gives CASSWGGPNEKLFF. The rearrangement links TRBV9 to TRBJ1-4, with D uncertain. This CDR3 is built from 14 residues. Per the germline V gene, CDR1 is SGDLS and CDR2 is YYNGEE. Trimming took 4 bases from V and 3 from J, leaving 10 bases between them.

Notes on this clone: The junction and the germline gene differ at one end; a read error may be behind it. The chain links TRBV7-2 to TRBJ2-6; the D gene is possibly TRBD1 (6 bases). The CDR3 contains 14 residues. Germline values: CDR1 SGHTA, CDR2 FQGNSA. The CDR3 is CASRQVSGANGLTF. Here the CDR3 DNA reads TGTGCCAGTAGACAGGTCTCTGGGGCCAACGGCCTGACTTTC.

V gene TRBV19 combines with J gene TRBJ2-7, with 10 positions matching TRBD2. Germline V CDR1 and CDR2: LNHDA, SQIVND (reference sequence). The CDR3 is 14 residues long. Germline trimming cut 4 bases from V and 4 bases from J; bases unmatched to any gene: 4. The CDR3 here is CASSTAGGEYEQYF. CDR3 coding DNA: TGTGCCAGTAGTACAGCGGGAGGGGAATACGAGCAGTACTTC.

V and J are TRBV5-1 and TRBJ1-1; 8 nucleotides line up with TRBD1. V lost 5 bases and J lost 0; bases outside the gene matches: 9. From germline, CDR1 is SGHRS and CDR2 YFSETQ. This CDR3 has 16 amino acids. CDR3 residues: CASRDDRGTMNTEAFF. For the CDR3, the DNA is TGCGCCAGCAGAGACGACAGGGGTACAATGAACACTGAAGCTTTCTTT.

The table lists this clone with a count of one. This sequence joins TRBV27 and TRBJ2-5; D call uncertain. V shed 3 bases and J shed 7 bases, with 12 bases lying between them. CDR1 and CDR2 (germline): MNHEY, SMNVEV (reference sequence). This CDR3 spans 13 amino acids. The CDR3 reads CASSLSGWSTQYF. In DNA form, the CDR3 reads TGTGCCAGCAGTTTGTCCGGTTGGTCGACCCAGTACTTC.

The chain joins TRBV4-2 to TRBJ1-2; D is possibly TRBD1 (6 bases). This CDR3 contains 16 residues. With 1 base removed from V and 0 bases from J, the gap between germline ends came to 12 bases. Germline V gene data show CDR1 as LGHNA and CDR2 as YNFKEQ. CDR3 loop: CASSQGVGQTNYGYTF. DNA of the CDR3: TGTGCCAGCAGCCAAGGGGTCGGACAGACTAACTATGGCTACACCTTC.

The genes are TRBV5-1 and TRBJ2-2; 11 bases are a match to TRBD2. Trimming at V came to 3 bases and at J to 5 bases, leaving 6 bases not matched to a gene. Per germline, CDR1 SGHRS and CDR2 YFSETQ. The CDR3 spans 16 residues. The CDR3 region is CASSWSRTSGTGELFF. The DNA for the CDR3 is TGCGCCAGCAGCTGGAGCCGGACTAGCGGGACCGGGGAGCTGTTTTTT.

V gene TRBV10-3 combines with J gene TRBJ2-5; 7 bases fit TRBD1. The CDR3 runs 13 residues. Trimming at V came to 10 bases and at J to 2 bases, leaving 7 bases not matched to a gene. The germline CDR1 and CDR2 sequences are ENHRY and SYGVKD. Here the CDR3 reads CATAGTAQETQYF. The CDR3 bases are TGTGCCACCGCCGGGACAGCTCAAGAGACCCAGTACTTC.

The chain combines TRBV5-1 with TRBJ1-2, with TRBD1 matching over 7 bases. Germline V gene data show CDR1 as SGHRS and CDR2 as YFSETQ. Unmatched junction bases numbered 3, after V lost 0 bases and J lost 7 bases. There are 13 residues in the CDR3. The CDR3 loop reads CASSLDRGPGYTF. The CDR3 coding sequence is TGCGCCAGCAGCTTGGACAGGGGACCTGGCTACACCTTC.

This clone has more than one count but fewer than ten. The rearrangement links TRBV10-2 to TRBJ1-5, with D tentatively TRBD1 (5 bases). Trimming stripped 8 bases from V and 1 base from J, with 15 bases between. The length of the CDR3 is 15 residues. CDR1 WSHSY and CDR2 SAAADI come from the germline V gene. The CDR3 DNA reads as TGCGCCAGCGGGGCTTTAGGCCCGAGCAATCAGCCCCAGCATTTT. Residues: CASGALGPSNQPQHF.

The chain couples TRBV7-2 to TRBJ1-3, with 7 bases lining up with TRBD1. This CDR3 spans 15 amino acids. V lost 5 bases, J lost 4 bases, and 8 bases stayed unmatched. The germline V gene has CDR1 SGHTA and CDR2 FQGNSA. The CDR3 nucleotides are TGTGCCAGCAGCCAAACAGGGGCATACGGAAACACCATATATTTT. As protein: CASSQTGAYGNTIYF.

The chain has TRBV7-9 and TRBJ2-5; the D is unclear. With the DNA end fitting TRBJ2-7 better, the J assignment may be wrong. CDR1 SEHNR and CDR2 FQNEAQ come from the germline V gene (reference sequence). This CDR3 is built from 15 residues. The CDR3 coding sequence is TGTGCCAGCAGCAAAGTACGACTGAGCTCCTACGAGCAGTACTTC. Its translation: CASSKVRLSSYEQYF.

The CDR3 here is CASSLLGHQNTEAFF. CDR3 coding DNA: TGCGCCAGCAGCTTGCTGGGACACCAGAACACTGAAGCTTTCTTT. The chain carries TRBV5-1 and TRBJ1-1; a weak D match, TRBD1 (6 bases). Per germline, CDR1 SGHRS and CDR2 YFSETQ. CDR3 length equals 15 residues. Trimming pared 1 base from V and 1 base from J, leaving 11 bases between. Drawing the rest from reference TRBV5-1 and TRBJ1-1, the complete variable domain is KAGVTQTPRYLIKTRGQQVTLSCSPISGHRSVSWYQQTPGQGLQFLFEYFSETQRNKGNFPGRFSGRQFSNSRSEMNVSTLELGDSALYLCASSLLGHQNTEAFFGQGTRLTVV.

This clone occurred once. This chain links TRBV5-4 with TRBJ2-1; D may be TRBD1 (5 bases). CDR3 length: 12 amino acids. Looked up from germline, CDR1 is SGHNT and CDR2 is YYREEE (reference sequence). Trimming left V 0 bases short and J 9 bases short, with 7 bases between. The CDR3 bases are TGTGCCAGCAGCTTGGTAGGGGTTGAGCAGTTCTTC. This sequence encodes CASSLVGVEQFF.

This clone was counted once. The chain is built from TRBV14 and TRBJ1-6; possibly TRBD1 for D (6 bases). This CDR3 spans 16 amino acids. V was cut by 1 base and J by 9 bases, with 16 bases left in between. Per the germline V gene, CDR1 is SGHDN and CDR2 is FVKESK. CDR3 nucleotides: TGTGCCAGCAGCCAAGGACAGGCTGGTTCTCGTTCACCCCTCCACTTT. It specifies CASSQGQAGSRSPLHF.

The chain joins TRBV28 to TRBJ1-5; D is uncertain. From germline, CDR1 is MDHEN and CDR2 SYDVKM. There are 13 residues in the CDR3. V lost 8 bases and J 5 bases, leaving 13 bases between the germline ends. The CDR3 nucleotides are TGTGCCAGCCACGGCGGGCTTTATCAGCCCCAGCATTTT. Translated, it gives CASHGGLYQPQHF. The full variable domain, in which reference TRBV28 and TRBJ1-5 provide the parts outside the CDR3, is DVKVTQSSRYLVKRTGEKVFLECVQDMDHENMFWYRQDPGLGLRLIYFSYDVKMKEKGDIPEGYSVSREKKERFSLILESASTNQTSMYLCASHGGLYQPQHFGDGTRLSIL.